The clone carrying this T cell receptor beta chain occurred a few times. TCRdb re-analysed the 5' RACE reads in MiXCR, keeping a single row per CDR3 protein. The sample contains under 70,000 distinct CDR3 sequences, roughly 14% of which appear only once. The data were obtained in a study of T cells of healthy individuals. This clonotype was obtained from a human donor in good health.

CDR3 coding DNA: TGTGCCAGCACCCACCGGGACAGGGGAATTCCCGGAACCGGGGAGCTGTTTTTT. Its protein is CASTHRDRGIPGTGELFF. This sequence joins TRBV3-2 and TRBJ2-2; the D call TRBD1 from the table was never checked on the DNA. TRBV3-2 is a pseudogene segment. The CDR3 contains 18 residues.